The sequence of this T cell receptor beta chain was determined in a study of Ad26.COV2.S vaccination and SARS-CoV-2 variants. The treatment is: some 19 received Ad26.COV2.S at low or high dose, single or two shots; roughly 5 received placebo; per-sample allocation not given. Specimen acquisition occurred on day 63 following the initial vaccine or placebo injection. Measured with immunoSEQ multiplex PCR; TCRdb has only the in-frame clones, and not every one. The sample lists about 400,000 clones; about 88% were seen once. The germline V gene has CDR1 SGHDT and CDR2 YYEEEE. The CDR3 extends over 14 amino acids. The V gene lost 0 bases and the J gene lost 3 bases, with 7 bases spanning the gap.

The V and J genes are TRBV5-6 and TRBJ2-1; D remains unclear. The receptor's source is a person between 18 and 65 years old who received the Ad26.COV2.S COVID-19 vaccine or a placebo. The specimen was peripheral blood, collected in a trial of Ad26.COV2.S vaccine versus placebo. Written as DNA, the CDR3 is TGTGCCAGCAGCTTGGACCGGCTCTACAATGAGCAGTTCTTC. Protein: CASSLDRLYNEQFF.